The source of this TCR beta chain is a study of PD-L1 blockade in urothelial cancer. Only in-frame clones appear in the TCRdb table, and some are missing; sequencing was by immunoSEQ multiplex PCR. The sample contains approximately 32,000 clones, over 75% of which appear only once. The CDR3 consists of 16 residues. The V segment lost 1 base and the J segment 6 bases; nucleotides outside the gene matches: 7. CDR1 LNHDA and CDR2 SQIVND come from the germline V gene (reference sequence). Each patient's cancer was a locally advanced or metastatic urothelial carcinoma. This clonotype was sampled from a man between 65 and 79 years old with urothelial cancer. The rearrangement links TRBV19 to TRBJ2-3; 10 positions agree with TRBD1. Sequenced here: PBMCs, sampled around atezolizumab (anti-PD-L1) treatment. CDR3 amino acids: CASSIAGTGAWDTQYF. The CDR3 nucleotides read TGTGCCAGTAGTATAGCGGGGACAGGGGCTTGGGATACGCAGTATTTT.